Each of the 2 T cell receptor beta chains below was sequenced from the same sample in a study of immune evolution from preneoplasia to lung adenocarcinoma. Clones were sequenced by immunoSEQ multiplex PCR, and TCRdb holds only the in-frame ones, with some missing. This sample has 4,500 to 5,500 clones, with around 80% found just once. The source material was FFPE adjacent normal lung tissue. All receptors derive from a person aged 55-80 years with lung adenocarcinoma.

This chain uses TRBV4-1 with TRBJ1-1; D is unresolved. The CDR3 spans 13 residues. Germline loops: CDR1 MGHRA, CDR2 YSYEKL. V shed 0 bases and J shed 4 bases, with 6 bases lying between them. The CDR3 DNA sequence: TGCGCCAGCAGCCAAGACGGGAGCACTGAAGCTTTCTTT. Translating gives CASSQDGSTEAFF.

This clone occurred once. This chain connects TRBV6-1 to TRBJ2-3; D call uncertain. This CDR3 comprises 15 residues. In germline, CDR1 is MNHNS, CDR2 SASEGT. Trimming cost V 1 base and J 2 bases, with 10 bases left between them. CDR3 DNA: TGTGCCAGCAGTGAAGGGATTGGGGTCACAGATACGCAGTATTTT. Amino acids: CASSEGIGVTDTQYF.